One and the same sample provided the 22 T cell receptor beta chains below, sequenced in a study of shared clonotypes between healthy human individuals. Assay: immunoSEQ multiplex PCR; the TCRdb copy retains only in-frame clones and omits some. The table lists more than 550,000 clones, about 90% of them singletons. Naive CD8 populations comprised CD45RO-negative cells positively selected for CCR7, excluding terminally differentiated effector memory CD45RA+ cells. The specimen sequenced was naive CD8+ T cells sorted from blood. The receptors here all came from a man younger than 45 in good health.

The V and J genes are TRBV27 and TRBJ2-1; 7 bases are shared with TRBD2. Losses at the gene ends were 5 bases for V and 3 bases for J; bases not matched to a gene: 7. The CDR3 contains 15 residues. CDR1 is MNHEY and CDR2 is SMNVEV in the germline V gene (reference sequence). This CDR3 reads CASSPSSGRYNEQFF. The CDR3 DNA reads as TGTGCCAGCAGTCCAAGTAGCGGGCGCTACAATGAGCAGTTCTTC.

In DNA, the CDR3 is TGTGCCAGCAGCGGGCAGGACGGCACAGATACGCAGTATTTT. Its protein is CASSGQDGTDTQYF. The V call is TRBV11-2, the J call TRBJ2-3; D remains ambiguous. Germline V CDR1 and CDR2: SGHAT, FQNNGV. Trimming removed 5 bases at V and 1 base at J, with 10 bases between. The CDR3 length is 14 residues.

The chain couples TRBV27 to TRBJ2-5; D call uncertain. The length of the CDR3 is 15 residues. Between the trimmed V and J ends, which lost 0 bases and 0 bases, there was a span of 8 bases. Germline lookup yields CDR1 MNHEY and CDR2 SMNVEV (reference sequence). CDR3 region: CASSLSVLYQETQYF. In DNA form, the CDR3 reads TGTGCCAGCAGTTTATCGGTCCTCTACCAAGAGACCCAGTACTTC.

The sample holds a few counts of this clone. This chain links TRBV7-9 with TRBJ1-2; D is ambiguous. The V end lost 8 bases, the J end lost 13 bases, and 17 bases lay between the germline ends. In germline, CDR1 is SEHNR, CDR2 FQNEAQ (reference sequence). The CDR3 loop spans 11 amino acids. CDR3 loop: CASSGWGNSTF. CDR3 nucleotide sequence: TGTGCCAGCTCGGGCTGGGGAAACTCCACCTTC.

The chain recombines TRBV10-3 with TRBJ1-2; D unresolved. Germline CDR1 is ENHRY and CDR2 is SYGVKD. The CDR3 length is 13 residues. With 4 bases removed from V and 4 bases from J, the gap between germline ends came to 10 bases. This chain's CDR3 is CAISAQTFYGYTF. The CDR3 DNA sequence: TGTGCCATCAGTGCACAGACCTTCTATGGCTACACCTTC.

The chain joins TRBV11-3 to TRBJ2-7, with D perhaps matching TRBD2 (5 bases). The CDR3 covers 15 residues. Germline CDR1 is SGHNT and CDR2 is YENEEA. Trimming shortened V by 1 base and J by 1 base, and 11 bases separated the two germline ends. The CDR3 bases are TGTGCCAGCAGCTTAGGAGGGCATTCGTCCTACGAGCAGTACTTC. Translating gives CASSLGGHSSYEQYF.

This rearrangement joins TRBV27 to TRBJ1-1, with 11 nucleotides matching TRBD1. V shed 5 bases and J 7 bases; nucleotides not matched to a gene: 15. Germline-derived CDR1 and CDR2 are MNHEY and SMNVEV (reference sequence). The CDR3 covers 17 residues. The CDR3 sequence is CASSLRSLGQGANEAFF. DNA for the CDR3: TGTGCCAGCAGTCTCCGATCCTTAGGACAGGGGGCGAATGAAGCTTTCTTT.

This clone was seen only once. J is TRBJ2-1 and V is TRBV9; D is ambiguous. Germline CDR1 reads SGDLS; CDR2 reads YYNGEE. The ends were cut back, 0 bases at V and 7 bases at J, with 11 bases in the middle. The CDR3 extends over 14 amino acids. CDR3 coding DNA: TGTGCCAGCAGCGTAGATGCCCCTAGGAATGAGCAGTTCTTC. Protein: CASSVDAPRNEQFF.

The rearrangement links TRBV29-1 to TRBJ2-1; 8 bases map to TRBD1. Looked up from germline, CDR1 is SQVTM and CDR2 is ANQGSEA. V lost 5 bases and J lost 3; bases outside the gene matches: 6. This CDR3 is 14 amino acids long. This CDR3 is CSVKQGAYYNEQFF. In DNA form, the CDR3 reads TGCAGCGTTAAGCAGGGGGCTTACTACAATGAGCAGTTCTTC.

V usage is TRBV27 and J usage is TRBJ1-1; no definite D call. Germline lookup yields CDR1 MNHEY and CDR2 SMNVEV (reference sequence). The CDR3 spans 13 residues. The V gene lost 2 bases and the J gene lost 4 bases, with 8 bases spanning the gap. CDR3 in amino acids: CASSLSEGTEAFF. The CDR3 DNA is TGTGCCAGCAGTTTAAGCGAGGGCACTGAAGCTTTCTTT.

The chain uses TRBV27 and TRBJ2-1, with 10 bases identical to TRBD2. The CDR3 runs 14 residues. From germline, CDR1 is MNHEY and CDR2 SMNVEV (reference sequence). J lost 3 bases, V lost 8 bases, and 4 bases had no gene match. The DNA of the CDR3 is TGTGCCAGCGCAGGACTAGCGGTCTACAATGAGCAGTTCTTC. Translation gives CASAGLAVYNEQFF.

This clone appeared a single time. The rearrangement joins TRBV7-9 to TRBJ2-1, with 7 bases lining up with TRBD1. The CDR3 runs 18 residues. Germline CDR1 and CDR2: SEHNR and FQNEAQ (reference sequence). J lost 0 bases, V lost 1 base, and 9 bases had no gene match. CDR3 residues: CASSLDPPTGSSYNEQFF. As DNA, the CDR3 is TGTGCCAGCAGCTTAGATCCCCCGACAGGGAGCTCCTACAATGAGCAGTTCTTC.

This sequence joins TRBV6-1 and TRBJ2-7; 9 bases line up with TRBD1. Per the germline V gene, CDR1 is MNHNS and CDR2 is SASEGT. J gave up 3 bases and V 8 bases, and 11 bases lay outside the gene matches. This CDR3 is built from 15 residues. The CDR3 protein is CASLHRQGVNYEQYF. The CDR3 coding sequence is TGTGCCAGCTTACATAGACAGGGGGTAAACTACGAGCAGTACTTC.

The chain couples TRBV10-3 to TRBJ1-2; possible D gene TRBD1, 6 bases. V was pared by 4 bases and J by 4 bases, with 10 bases between. Germline assignment: CDR1 ENHRY and CDR2 SYGVKD. CDR3 size: 13 residues. As DNA, the CDR3 is TGTGCCATCAGTGCCGGGGGCGGCTATGGCTACACCTTC. This codes for CAISAGGGYGYTF.

The V and J genes are TRBV5-6 and TRBJ2-2; perhaps TRBD1 as D (6 bases). The CDR3 totals 17 residues. Trimming stripped 2 bases from V and 0 bases from J, with 14 bases between. The germline V gene has CDR1 SGHDT and CDR2 YYEEEE. CDR3 nucleotide sequence: TGTGCCAGCAGCTTAAATGGAGCAGGGGCGAACACCGGGGAGCTGTTTTTT. Translated, it gives CASSLNGAGANTGELFF.

This clone was seen a single time. The chain recombines TRBV18 with TRBJ2-1, with 7 positions matching TRBD2. Losses at the gene ends were 0 bases for V and 8 bases for J; bases not matched to a gene: 13. This CDR3 region has 17 residues. CDR1 and CDR2 from the germline V gene are KGHSH and LQKENI. CDR3 bases: TGTGCCAGCTCACCACCTCAAACTGGCGGGAGATACGATGAGCAGTTCTTC. Translation gives CASSPPQTGGRYDEQFF.

This clone has more than one count but fewer than ten. The chain joins TRBV5-1 to TRBJ2-1; 10 bases fit TRBD1. This CDR3 spans 17 amino acids. Trimming took 4 bases from V and 10 from J; bases not matched to a gene: 17. Germline V CDR1 and CDR2: SGHRS, YFSETQ. The DNA of the CDR3 is TGCGCCAGCAGCCCGGGACAGGGGCCGCGGGGGTTCCGGGAGCAGTTCTTC. Protein product: CASSPGQGPRGFREQFF.

The rearrangement uses TRBV11-2 and TRBJ2-7; the D call may be TRBD1 or TRBD2 (5 bases each). CDR3 length: 14 amino acids. Per the germline V gene, CDR1 is SGHAT and CDR2 is FQNNGV. Between the trimmed V and J ends, which lost 2 bases and 0 bases, there was a span of 8 bases. The CDR3, as DNA: TGTGCCAGCAGCTTACCAGGGAGCTCCTACGAGCAGTACTTC. Protein: CASSLPGSSYEQYF. Together with reference TRBV11-2 and TRBJ2-7, the CDR3 gives the full variable domain: EAGVAQSPRYKIIEKRQSVAFWCNPISGHATLYWYQQILGQGPKLLIQFQNNGVVDDSQLPKDRFSAERLKGVDSTLKIQPAKLEDSAVYLCASSLPGSSYEQYFGPGTRLTVT.

The chain recombines TRBV28 with TRBJ1-5; 8 bases match TRBD1. With V trimmed by 2 bases and J by 4 bases, 7 bases remained unmatched. CDR1 is MDHEN, CDR2 SYDVKM, per germline. The CDR3 length is 16 residues. The CDR3 coding sequence is TGTGCCAGCAGTTTAAGACAGGGGCTCACTAATCAGCCCCAGCATTTT. It encodes CASSLRQGLTNQPQHF.

The gene calls are TRBV9 and TRBJ2-7, with 11 nucleotides matching TRBD2. In germline, CDR1 is SGDLS, CDR2 YYNGEE. J gave up 0 bases and V 4 bases, and 6 bases lay outside the gene matches. This CDR3 comprises 16 residues. CDR3 DNA: TGTGCCAGCAGCCCTGGGACTAGCGGTAGCTCCTACGAGCAGTACTTC. As protein: CASSPGTSGSSYEQYF.

The CDR3 is CASSEQEGFDNQPQHF. In DNA form, the CDR3 reads TGTGCCAGCAGCGAACAGGAGGGTTTCGACAATCAGCCCCAGCATTTT. The chain employs TRBV2 and TRBJ1-5; TRBD1 might be the D (5 bases). Trimming removed 6 bases at V and 3 bases at J, with 18 bases between. The CDR3 runs 16 residues. The germline CDR1 and CDR2 sequences are SNHLY and FYNNEI.

This clone was detected once. The rearrangement joins TRBV10-2 to TRBJ2-1; 9 bases map to TRBD2. The CDR3 covers 14 residues. Unmatched junction bases numbered 9, after V lost 11 bases and J lost 4 bases. In germline, CDR1 is WSHSY, CDR2 SAAADI. CDR3 region: CAHAGGRAYNEQFF. CDR3 nucleotides: TGCGCCCACGCAGGCGGGAGGGCATACAATGAGCAGTTCTTC.